Listed here are 4 T cell receptor beta chains from one sample, sequenced in a study of shared clonotypes between healthy human individuals. The repertoire was sequenced with immunoSEQ multiplex PCR; TCRdb's copy has only in-frame clones and lacks some. This table has about 1.1 million clones, around three quarters appearing once. Sequencing was carried out using memory CD4+ T cells from PBMCs. Subset specified: CD45RA-negative fraction. The receptors stem from a man between 18 and 29 years old in good health. Some clones in this sample may be carry-over from other donors' samples.

The genes are TRBV5-6 and TRBJ2-1, with D possibly being TRBD2 (5 bases). Germline CDR1 and CDR2: SGHDT and YYEEEE. Between the trimmed V and J ends, which lost 2 bases and 0 bases, there was a span of 12 bases. This CDR3 has 16 residues. The CDR3 DNA reads as TGTGCCAGCAGCTTCCAGCTCGGAGGCTCCTACAATGAGCAGTTCTTC. Amino acid sequence: CASSFQLGGSYNEQFF.

The chain joins TRBV29-1 to TRBJ2-7; D possibly corresponds to TRBD2 (6 bases). V was trimmed by 6 bases and J by 6 bases, leaving 18 bases between them. The CDR3 has 13 residues. Germline CDR1 is SQVTM and CDR2 is ANQGSEA. In DNA form, the CDR3 reads TGCAGCGTCTCCACGGGGTTGGGGGGCGAGCAGTACTTC. Its protein product is CSVSTGLGGEQYF.

About this clone itself: This could be a read error, since a much larger clone is one nucleotide away. The same CDR3 can be traced to other DNA sequences in this sample. The V call is TRBV11-2, the J call TRBJ1-5; no clear D gene. The CDR3 totals 12 residues. Germline loops: CDR1 SGHAT, CDR2 FQNNGV. V gave up 0 bases and J gave up 7 bases, with 4 bases separating them. The CDR3: CASSLDNQPQHF. The CDR3 DNA reads as TGTGCCAGCAGCTTAGATAACCAGCCCCAGCATTTT.

The chain recombines TRBV6-1 with TRBJ1-2; a possible D gene is TRBD1 (6 bases). CDR1 and CDR2 from the germline V gene are MNHNS and SASEGT. This CDR3 is built from 14 residues. Trimming removed 4 bases at V and 4 bases at J, with 13 bases between. The CDR3 bases are TGTGCCAGCAGTGTTTCAGGGGTGGGCTATGGCTACACCTTC. It yields the protein CASSVSGVGYGYTF.